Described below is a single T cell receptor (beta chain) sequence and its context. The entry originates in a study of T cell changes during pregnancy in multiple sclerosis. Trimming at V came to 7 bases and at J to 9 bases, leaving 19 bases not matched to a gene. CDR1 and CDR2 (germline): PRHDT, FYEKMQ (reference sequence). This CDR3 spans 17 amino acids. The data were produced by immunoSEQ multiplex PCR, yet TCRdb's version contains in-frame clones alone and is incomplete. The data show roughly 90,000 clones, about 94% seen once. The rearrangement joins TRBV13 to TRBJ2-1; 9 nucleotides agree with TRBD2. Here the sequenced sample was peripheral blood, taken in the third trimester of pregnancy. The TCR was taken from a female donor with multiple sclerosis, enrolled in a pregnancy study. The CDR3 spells CASTQGSLIAGVIEQFF. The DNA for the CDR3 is TGTGCCAGCACCCAAGGCTCTTTAATAGCGGGAGTGATTGAGCAGTTCTTC.